One sample yielded the 21 T cell receptor beta chains listed below, sequenced in a study of monozygotic twins with inflammatory bowel disease. After re-calling the 5' RACE reads, TCRdb lists one entry per CDR3 protein, DNA absent. With about 210,000 distinct CDR3 sequences in the sample, the ten largest clones hold roughly 7.5%. Material for sequencing was blood. All receptors come from a human donor with ulcerative colitis or Crohn's disease, or a healthy co-twin of an affected twin (not recorded which).

The CDR3 loop reads CASSIDRGHGYEQYF. The chain carries TRBV11-2 and TRBJ2-7; without DNA, the TCRdb call of TRBD1 cannot be checked. The CDR3 extends over 15 amino acids. Germline V gene data show CDR1 as SGHAT and CDR2 as FQNNGV.

This sequence joins TRBV18 and TRBJ2-7; TCRdb designates TRBD1, a call that cannot be tested without DNA. The CDR3 consists of 14 residues. CDR1 is KGHSH, CDR2 LQKENI, per germline. This CDR3 is CASSPGQGGYKQYF.

The J gene is TRBJ2-3, the V gene TRBV5-6; TCRdb reports TRBD1, a call that lacks DNA to check it against. The CDR3 runs to 17 residues. Germline V gene data show CDR1 as SGHDT and CDR2 as YYEEEE. Here the CDR3 reads CASSRSWTGETTDTQYF.

This rearrangement joins TRBV7-2 to TRBJ1-1. CDR1 and CDR2 from the germline V gene are SGHTA and FQGNSA. The CDR3 runs 15 residues. The CDR3 is CASSLVGSLNTEAFF.

CDR3: CSAPIFAGTSGRGRSYNEQFF. This chain connects TRBV20-1 to TRBJ2-1; checking the TCRdb D call of TRBD2 is not possible without DNA. Germline CDR1 reads DFQATT; CDR2 reads SNEGSKA (reference sequence). The CDR3 runs 21 residues.

The chain is built from TRBV3-1 and TRBJ1-1. This CDR3 has 13 amino acids. The germline V gene encodes CDR1 LGHDT and CDR2 YNNKEL (reference sequence). CDR3 in amino acids: CTSSLGMNTEAFF.

The rearrangement links TRBV28 to TRBJ1-2. This CDR3 is 12 amino acids long. Germline loops: CDR1 MDHEN, CDR2 SYDVKM. The CDR3 protein is CASSTLDYGYTF.

The rearrangement uses TRBV12-3 or TRBV12-4 and TRBJ2-7; TCRdb reports TRBD2, a call that lacks DNA to check it against. The CDR3 runs 13 residues. The CDR3 is CASSFDPPPGQYF.

The rearrangement joins TRBV6-5 to TRBJ2-4; absent DNA, TCRdb's TRBD2 call cannot be checked. The length of the CDR3 is 15 residues. Germline loops: CDR1 MNHEY, CDR2 SVGAGI. The CDR3 loop reads CASSWGLAGKNIQYF.

The genes are TRBV12-3 or TRBV12-4 and TRBJ1-1; there is no DNA to check the TCRdb D call of TRBD1. This CDR3 has 16 amino acids. The CDR3 is CASSRQDWVLNTEAFF.

The chain combines TRBV11-2 with TRBJ2-3; TCRdb lists TRBD2, though no DNA is available to test this call. The CDR3 has 14 amino acids. Germline values: CDR1 SGHAT, CDR2 FQNNGV. This chain's CDR3 is CASSLLTGQRTQYF.

J is TRBJ2-1 and V is TRBV20-1; TCRdb picks TRBD2, but there is no DNA to check that call. Germline V gene data show CDR1 as DFQATT and CDR2 as SNEGSKA (reference sequence). The CDR3 is 15 residues long. The CDR3 protein is CSASPLAGGNNEQFF.

The chain carries TRBV7-2 and TRBJ2-1. CDR3 length: 13 amino acids. Germline CDR1 reads SGHTA; CDR2 reads FQGNSA. The CDR3 sequence is CASSLGPSDEQFF.

This chain links TRBV9 with TRBJ2-1; TCRdb indicates TRBD1, and absent DNA this call remains unverified. The CDR3 has 21 amino acids. Germline loops: CDR1 SGDLS, CDR2 YYNGEE. CDR3 protein: CASSALGGSTDNAWSYNEQFF.

The V and J genes are TRBV4-2 and TRBJ1-6. From germline, CDR1 is LGHNA and CDR2 YNFKEQ. This CDR3 spans 16 amino acids. CDR3 sequence: CASSQDLGLPRSPLHF.

The chain links TRBV6-1 to TRBJ2-7. Germline CDR1 reads MNHNS; CDR2 reads SASEGT. This CDR3 contains 16 residues. The CDR3 here is CASSGSTARFSYEQYF.

V usage is TRBV27 and J usage is TRBJ2-3; TCRdb gives TRBD2 as the D gene, but with no DNA this cannot be confirmed. Germline CDR1 and CDR2: MNHEY and SMNVEV (reference sequence). The CDR3 covers 17 residues. The CDR3 here is CASSLEGTSGSTDTQYF.

This sequence joins TRBV19 and TRBJ2-2; TCRdb's D gene call, TRBD1, goes unchecked for lack of DNA. CDR3 length: 14 amino acids. Germline-derived CDR1 and CDR2 are LNHDA and SQIVND (reference sequence). The CDR3 sequence is CATTNRGSTGELFF.

The rearrangement links TRBV20-1 to TRBJ2-5; TCRdb indicates TRBD2, and absent DNA this call remains unverified. CDR3 length: 14 amino acids. Per germline, CDR1 DFQATT and CDR2 SNEGSKA (reference sequence). The CDR3 region is CSANPAGGQETQYF.

The chain carries TRBV12-5 and TRBJ1-2. The CDR3 runs 14 residues. Germline CDR1 and CDR2: LGHNT and FRNRAP. The CDR3 region is CASGLGSRSGGYTF.

This chain connects TRBV7-3 to TRBJ2-1; TCRdb calls TRBD2, which cannot be checked without DNA. Germline assignment: CDR1 SGHTA and CDR2 FQGTGA. This CDR3 is 12 amino acids long. Here the CDR3 reads CASSVEGGEQFF.